The rows below give T cell receptor beta chains drawn from one sample of a study of blood T cell repertoires in COVID-19. Method: immunoSEQ multiplex PCR; TCRdb's copy keeps in-frame clones and lacks some. The sample shows over 200,000 clones, less than 90% of them seen only once. Sequences were obtained from peripheral blood. Source of these receptors: a man between 35 and 55 years old with active or convalescent COVID-19. Both conserved end residues are part of each CDR3. D genes are given only for firm matches. Part of the rows lack a size; the others show once, few, many or a class for expanded clones.

d_call	j_call	clone_size	v_call	cdr3_nt	cdr3_aa
NA	TRBJ1-1	NA	TRBV7-3	TGTGCCAGCAGCACACAGGGTTCTGAAGCTTTCTTT	CASSTQGSEAFF
NA	TRBJ2-1	NA	TRBV9	TGTGCCAGCAGCGGGCTCGTCTCCTACAATGAGCAGTTCTTC	CASSGLVSYNEQFF
NA	TRBJ1-1	NA	TRBV18	TGTGCCAGCTCACCATCCGACAGATCAGGGGTAGCTTTCTTT	CASSPSDRSGVAFF
TRBD1	TRBJ1-3	once	TRBV4-1	TGCGCCAGCAGCCAACTGGGACAGCAGGGAAACACCATATATTTT	CASSQLGQQGNTIYF
NA	TRBJ1-5	NA	TRBV27	TGTGCCAGCAGTTTCTGGGGAGGGGGGGTCAATCAGCCCCAGCATTTT	CASSFWGGGVNQPQHF
NA	TRBJ2-5	NA	TRBV2	TGTGCCAGCAGTGAAGCGCGCCCCGGGACCCAGTACTTC	CASSEARPGTQYF
NA	TRBJ1-5	once	TRBV5-5	TGTGCCAGCAGCCCAGAACCCTGGACAGTTAGCAATCAGCCCCAGCATTTT	CASSPEPWTVSNQPQHF
NA	TRBJ1-1	few	TRBV18	TGTGCCAGCTCACCACAGTACCAGGGGTTAGGGAACACTGAAGCTTTCTTT	CASSPQYQGLGNTEAFF
NA	TRBJ2-7	NA	TRBV4-1	TGCGCCAGCAGCCAAGATCCGGGACTGCCCACCTACGAGCAGTACTTC	CASSQDPGLPTYEQYF
NA	TRBJ1-1	NA	TRBV6-6	TGTGCCAGCAGACCCGGGGTGAACACTGAAGCTTTCTTT	CASRPGVNTEAFF
NA	TRBJ2-3	NA	TRBV5-6	TGTGCCAGCAGCTTGTACGCGGGAGATACGCAGTATTTT	CASSLYAGDTQYF
NA	TRBJ1-1	NA	TRBV20-1	TGCAGTGCTTTACAGGGAGTTGAAGCTTTCTTT	CSALQGVEAFF
NA	TRBJ1-1	NA	TRBV19	TGTGCCAGTATCGCAGGGATCACTGAAGCTTTCTTT	CASIAGITEAFF
TRBD1	TRBJ1-1	few	TRBV7-9	TGTGCCAGCAGCTTACAGGGGGCGAGTACTGAAGCTTTCTTT	CASSLQGASTEAFF
TRBD1	TRBJ1-5	NA	TRBV19	TGTGCCAGTAGTACGCTCGGACAGGATAGCAATCAGCCCCAGCATTTT	CASSTLGQDSNQPQHF
NA	TRBJ1-1	NA	TRBV7-3	TGTGCCAGCAGGCGTACAGGGTCCGGGACTGAAGCTTTCTTT	CASRRTGSGTEAFF
TRBD1	TRBJ1-5	NA	TRBV2	TGTGCCAGCAGTGACCCGGGACAGACGGATAGCAATCAGCCCCAGCATTTT	CASSDPGQTDSNQPQHF
TRBD1	TRBJ1-5	few	TRBV19	TGTGCCAGCACTACGACAGGGGACTTCAATCAGCCCCAGCATTTT	CASTTTGDFNQPQHF
NA	TRBJ1-2	NA	TRBV5-6	TGTGCCAGCAGCTTGTTCTTCCCCACTGGTTTCTATGGCTACACCTTC	CASSLFFPTGFYGYTF
TRBD1	TRBJ2-7	NA	TRBV27	TGTGCCAGCAGTTTATCCGATCAGGGGGTAAAAGAGCAGTACTTC	CASSLSDQGVKEQYF
TRBD1	TRBJ2-1	NA	TRBV7-3	TGTGCCAGCAGCTCGACAGGGTCAGACAATGAGCAGTTCTTC	CASSSTGSDNEQFF
TRBD1	TRBJ1-4	NA	TRBV23-1	TGCGCCAGCAGGGGGGGACAGGGTGGCAATGAAAAACTGTTTTTT	CASRGGQGGNEKLFF
NA	TRBJ2-5	NA	TRBV15	TGTGCCACCAGCAGAGATCCAGCGGAGGGGGAGACCCAGTACTTC	CATSRDPAEGETQYF
NA	TRBJ1-6	NA	TRBV5-5	TGTGCCCGCGGGAGGGGGGGGAATCTCTATAATTCACCCCTCCACTTT	CARGRGGNLYNSPLHF
TRBD1	TRBJ1-1	NA	TRBV15	TGTGCCACCAGCAGAGAACAGGGGGTATCAAAAGCTTTCTTT	CATSREQGVSKAFF
TRBD1	TRBJ1-1	NA	TRBV28	TGTGCCAGCAGCCGACTCAGGGGGGCCGGTGAAGCTTTCTTT	CASSRLRGAGEAFF
NA	TRBJ2-7	NA	TRBV27	TGTGCCAGCAGTTTGGGAGGTAACTACGAGCAGTACTTC	CASSLGGNYEQYF
NA	TRBJ2-3	NA	TRBV3-1/TRBV3-2	TGTGCCAGCAGCCTCAGCCAGGGATCGCAGTATTTT	CASSLSQGSQYF
NA	TRBJ1-1	NA	TRBV7-9	TGTGCCAGCAGCTTAGAGGGGGACGTCACTGAAGCTTTCTTT	CASSLEGDVTEAFF
NA	TRBJ2-7	NA	TRBV2	TGTGCCAGCAGTCAGGGACACTACGAGCAGTACTTC	CASSQGHYEQYF
TRBD1	TRBJ2-1	NA	TRBV9	TGTGCCAGCAGCGTAGCAGGGGGCTCTTACAATGAGCAGTTCTTC	CASSVAGGSYNEQFF
TRBD1	TRBJ2-3	NA	TRBV11-2	TGTGCCAGCAGCTTAAGAGGGGGCGACGGCACAGATACGCAGTATTTT	CASSLRGGDGTDTQYF
TRBD1	TRBJ1-4	once	TRBV6-5	TGTGCCAGCAGTTACGGCCGGACAGGGCCCGAAAAACTGTTTTTT	CASSYGRTGPEKLFF
NA	TRBJ1-6	NA	TRBV27	TGTGCCAGCAGTACCCGACTAAGCTATAATTCACCCCTCCACTTT	CASSTRLSYNSPLHF
NA	TRBJ2-7	NA	TRBV14	TGTGCCAGCAGCCAAGATAAACAGGATAGCTCCTACGAGCAGTACTTC	CASSQDKQDSSYEQYF
TRBD1	TRBJ2-1	NA	TRBV6-5	TGTGCCAGCACTCGGACAGGGGGCTGGAATGAGCAGTTCTTC	CASTRTGGWNEQFF
NA	TRBJ2-7	NA	TRBV27	TGTGCCAGCAGTTTGGAAGCGGTTAGCTCCTACGAGCAGTACTTC	CASSLEAVSSYEQYF
TRBD1	TRBJ1-2	NA	TRBV5-1	TGCGCCAGCAGCTTGGCCGGACAGGATAACTATGGCTACACCTTC	CASSLAGQDNYGYTF
NA	TRBJ2-1	NA	TRBV7-9	TGTGCCAGCACCTTCACAAGCTCCTACAATGAGCAGTTCTTC	CASTFTSSYNEQFF
TRBD1	TRBJ2-7	NA	TRBV5-4	TGTGCCAGCAGCCCTCCCCCGGGACAGGGATCCTACGAGCAGTACTTC	CASSPPPGQGSYEQYF
NA	TRBJ2-3	NA	TRBV5-1	TGCGCCAGCAGCTTGACTAGTGGTGGCACAGATACGCAGTATTTT	CASSLTSGGTDTQYF
TRBD2	TRBJ2-3	few	TRBV4-1	TGCGCCAGCAGCCTTACCGGGACTAGCGGCACAGATACGCAGTATTTT	CASSLTGTSGTDTQYF
NA	TRBJ2-7	NA	TRBV6-5	TGTGCCAGCAGCCTACAGGGTACCTACGAGCAGTACTTC	CASSLQGTYEQYF